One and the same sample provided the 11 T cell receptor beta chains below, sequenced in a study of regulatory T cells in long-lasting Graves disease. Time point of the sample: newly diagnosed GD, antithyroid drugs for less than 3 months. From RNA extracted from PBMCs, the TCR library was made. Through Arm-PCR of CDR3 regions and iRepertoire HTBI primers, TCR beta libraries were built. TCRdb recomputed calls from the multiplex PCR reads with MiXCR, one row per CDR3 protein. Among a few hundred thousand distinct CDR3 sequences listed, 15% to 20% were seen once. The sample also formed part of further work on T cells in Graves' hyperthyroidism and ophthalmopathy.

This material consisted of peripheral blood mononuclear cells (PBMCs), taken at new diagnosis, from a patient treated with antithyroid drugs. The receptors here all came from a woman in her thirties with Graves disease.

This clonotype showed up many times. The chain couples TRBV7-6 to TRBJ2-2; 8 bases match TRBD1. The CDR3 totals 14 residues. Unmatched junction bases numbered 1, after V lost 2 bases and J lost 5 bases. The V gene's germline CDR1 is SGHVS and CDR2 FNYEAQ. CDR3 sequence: CASSLQGATGELFF. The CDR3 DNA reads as TGTGCCAGCAGCTTACAGGGGGCGACCGGGGAGCTGTTTTTT.

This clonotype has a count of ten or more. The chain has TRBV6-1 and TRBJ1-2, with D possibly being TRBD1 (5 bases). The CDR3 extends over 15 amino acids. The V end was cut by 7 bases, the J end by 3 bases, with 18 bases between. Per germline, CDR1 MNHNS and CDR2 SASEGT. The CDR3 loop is CASIDRGPFHYGYTF. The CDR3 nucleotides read TGTGCCAGCATTGATAGGGGACCATTTCACTATGGCTACACCTTC.

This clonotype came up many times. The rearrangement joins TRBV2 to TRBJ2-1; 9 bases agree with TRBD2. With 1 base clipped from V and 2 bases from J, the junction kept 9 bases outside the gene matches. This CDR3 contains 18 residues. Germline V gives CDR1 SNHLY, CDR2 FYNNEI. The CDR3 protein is CASSEESSGSRAYNEQFF. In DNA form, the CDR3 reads TGTGCCAGCAGTGAAGAGAGTAGCGGGAGCCGGGCCTACAATGAGCAGTTCTTC.

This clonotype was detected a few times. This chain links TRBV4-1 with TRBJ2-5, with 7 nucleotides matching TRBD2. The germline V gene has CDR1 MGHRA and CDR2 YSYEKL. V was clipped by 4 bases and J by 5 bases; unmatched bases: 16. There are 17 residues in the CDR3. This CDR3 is CASSPFPQRGPSETQYF. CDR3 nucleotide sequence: TGCGCCAGCAGCCCTTTTCCTCAGCGGGGCCCGTCGGAGACCCAGTACTTC.

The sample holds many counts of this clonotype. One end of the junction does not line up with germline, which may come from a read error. CDR3 DNA: TGTGCTAGCAGCTTACACCCAAACCCGGGACAGGGGAACTACGAGCAGTACTTC. Protein: CASSLHPNPGQGNYEQYF. J is TRBJ2-7 and V is TRBV7-7, with 10 bases lining up with TRBD1. The CDR3 extends over 18 amino acids. Germline V CDR1 and CDR2: SSHAT, FNYEAQ (reference sequence).

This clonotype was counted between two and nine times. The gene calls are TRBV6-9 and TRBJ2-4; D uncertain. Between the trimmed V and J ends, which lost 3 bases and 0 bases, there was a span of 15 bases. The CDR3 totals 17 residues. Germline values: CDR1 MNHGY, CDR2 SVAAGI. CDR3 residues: CASSYSARPLAKNIQYF. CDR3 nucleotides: TGTGCCAGCAGTTACTCTGCTAGGCCGTTAGCCAAAAACATTCAGTACTTC.

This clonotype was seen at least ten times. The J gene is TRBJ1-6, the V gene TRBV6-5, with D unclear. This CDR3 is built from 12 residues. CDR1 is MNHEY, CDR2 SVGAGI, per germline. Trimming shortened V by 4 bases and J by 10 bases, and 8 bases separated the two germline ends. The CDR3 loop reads CASSLNGSPLHF. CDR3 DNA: TGTGCCAGCAGTTTGAACGGGTCACCCCTCCACTTT.

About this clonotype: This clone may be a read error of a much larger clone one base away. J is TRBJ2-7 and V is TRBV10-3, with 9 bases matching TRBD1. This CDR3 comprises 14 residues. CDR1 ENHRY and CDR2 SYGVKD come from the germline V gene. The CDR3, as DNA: TGTACCATCAGGGGGACAGGGAGAGGGGACGAGCAGTACTTC. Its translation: CTIRGTGRGDEQYF.

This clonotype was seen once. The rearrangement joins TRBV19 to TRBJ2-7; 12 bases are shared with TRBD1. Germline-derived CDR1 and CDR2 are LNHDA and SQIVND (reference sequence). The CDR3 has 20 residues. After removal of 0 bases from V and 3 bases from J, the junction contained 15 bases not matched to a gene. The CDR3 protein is CASSIDPGTGGARPFYEQYF. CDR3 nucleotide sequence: TGTGCCAGTAGTATAGATCCTGGGACAGGGGGCGCCCGACCGTTCTACGAGCAGTACTTC.

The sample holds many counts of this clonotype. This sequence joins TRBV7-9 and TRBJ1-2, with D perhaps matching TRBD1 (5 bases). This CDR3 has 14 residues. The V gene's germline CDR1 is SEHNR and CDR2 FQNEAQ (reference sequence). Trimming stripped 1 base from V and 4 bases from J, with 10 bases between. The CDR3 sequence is CASSLVGVGYGYTF. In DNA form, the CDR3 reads TGTGCCAGCAGCTTAGTGGGGGTGGGCTATGGCTACACCTTC.

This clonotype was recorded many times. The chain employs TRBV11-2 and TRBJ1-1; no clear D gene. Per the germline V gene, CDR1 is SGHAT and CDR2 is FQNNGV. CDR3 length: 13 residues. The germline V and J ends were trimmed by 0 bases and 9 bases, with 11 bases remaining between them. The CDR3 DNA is TGTGCCAGCAGCTTAGATCCAAGTTCTCAAGCTTTCTTT. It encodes CASSLDPSSQAFF.